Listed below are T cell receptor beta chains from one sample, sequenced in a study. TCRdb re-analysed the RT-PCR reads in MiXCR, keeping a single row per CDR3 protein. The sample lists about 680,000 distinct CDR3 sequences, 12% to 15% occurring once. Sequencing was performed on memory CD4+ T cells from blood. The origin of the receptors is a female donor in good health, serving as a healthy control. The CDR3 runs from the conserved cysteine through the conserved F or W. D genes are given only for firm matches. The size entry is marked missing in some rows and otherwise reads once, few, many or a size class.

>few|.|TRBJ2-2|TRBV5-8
TGTGCCACCCGACTGGAAGAAGGGGAGCTGTTTTTT
CATRLEEGELFF
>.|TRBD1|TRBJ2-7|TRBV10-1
TGCGCCAGCAGTGGCACCGGGACAGGGGTGCACGAGCAGTACTTC
CASSGTGTGVHEQYF
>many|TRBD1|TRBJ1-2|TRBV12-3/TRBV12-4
TGTGCCAGCAGCGCAACAGGGGGTAGTGGCTACACCTTC
CASSATGGSGYTF
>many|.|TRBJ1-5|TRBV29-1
TGCAGCGTTGGACAGGGCAATCAGCCCCAGCATTTT
CSVGQGNQPQHF
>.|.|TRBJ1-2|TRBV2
TGTGCCAGCACCCCCGAGGGGTCGGACTATGGCTACACCTTC
CASTPEGSDYGYTF
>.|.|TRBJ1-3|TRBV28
TGTGCCTCAGGGGTTCACGGGGACACCATATATTTT
CASGVHGDTIYF
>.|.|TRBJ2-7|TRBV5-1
TGCGCCAGCAGCCCTGACAGTTTAAGAGACGAGCAGTACTTC
CASSPDSLRDEQYF
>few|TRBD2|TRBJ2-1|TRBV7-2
TGTGCCAGCAGCTTAAGCGTAGCGGGAGTCTACAATGAGCAGTTCTTC
CASSLSVAGVYNEQFF
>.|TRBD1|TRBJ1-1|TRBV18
TGTGCCAGCTCCCCGGTGATGACAGGGATTGGGGACACTGAAGCTTTCTTT
CASSPVMTGIGDTEAFF
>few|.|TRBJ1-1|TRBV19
TGTGCCAGTAGTACCTCGTTGACCCAGAGATCTGAAGCTTTCTTT
CASSTSLTQRSEAFF
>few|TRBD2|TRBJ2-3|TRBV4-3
TGCGCCAGCAGCCGTAGCGGGACCGGTAGCACAGATACGCAGTATTTT
CASSRSGTGSTDTQYF
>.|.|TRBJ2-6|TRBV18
TGTGCCAGCTCACTATACCGCACAGGGACCGGGGCCAACGTCCTGACTTTC
CASSLYRTGTGANVLTF
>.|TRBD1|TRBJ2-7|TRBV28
TGTGCCAGCAGTGGAGACAGGGGAATTCGAAACGAGCAGTACTTC
CASSGDRGIRNEQYF
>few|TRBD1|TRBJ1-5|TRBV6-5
TGTGCCAACAGTTACTCGATAATTAAGGATAATCGGGACAGGTATCAGCCCCAGCATTTT
CANSYSIIKDNRDRYQPQHF
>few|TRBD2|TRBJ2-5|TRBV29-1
TGCAGCCTAGGACTAGCGGAGACCCAGTACTTC
CSLGLAETQYF
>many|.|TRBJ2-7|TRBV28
TGTGCCAGCAGTGGGCGAGGGCTAGCAGACTACGAGCAGTACTTC
CASSGRGLADYEQYF